Presented here are 15 T cell receptor beta chains from one specimen sequenced in a study of response to subunit inactivated influenza vaccine. MiXCR, run by TCRdb on the RT-PCR reads, gives a single entry per CDR3 protein. The sample includes about 540,000 distinct CDR3 sequences, under 30% of them seen just once. A further study also used this sample, focusing on T cells expressing NK-cell markers. That source notes: Researchers built TCR beta cDNA using 5'RACE template switching with UMIs.

Material: CD4+ T cells sorted from PBMCs, obtained approximately 12 days after vaccination. The receptors stem from a man aged 50-60 years who received an inactivated influenza vaccine.

The chain joins TRBV5-1 to TRBJ2-5; 7 bases line up with TRBD2. J was trimmed by 1 base and V by 0 bases; bases with no gene match: 9. The CDR3 spans 17 residues. Germline lookup yields CDR1 SGHRS and CDR2 YFSETQ. In DNA form, the CDR3 reads TGCGCCAGCAGCTTGGGCGGACTAGGGGCCCCCCAAGAGACCCAGTACTTC. This gives the protein CASSLGGLGAPQETQYF.

This clonotype was seen a handful of times. The CDR3 nucleotides are TGTGCCACCAGTGATTCATCCAGGCGGCTGTTTTTT. Protein product: CATSDSSRRLFF. The gene calls are TRBV24-1 and TRBJ2-2; D is undetermined. This CDR3 is 12 amino acids long. Trimming stripped 2 bases from V and 13 bases from J, with 10 bases between. Germline V gene lookup returns CDR1 KGHDR and CDR2 SFDVKD.

The genes are TRBV12-3 or TRBV12-4 and TRBJ2-3; no clear D. V was clipped by 5 bases and J by 5 bases, with 11 bases between them. This CDR3 has 13 residues. CDR3 sequence: CASSLLTRDTQYF. CDR3 DNA: TGTGCCAGCAGTCTACTTACGCGAGATACGCAGTATTTT.

This clonotype came up a few times. This chain links TRBV10-3 with TRBJ1-1; D unresolved. Germline CDR1 and CDR2: ENHRY and SYGVKD. The CDR3 runs 12 residues. V lost 2 bases, J lost 4 bases, and 5 bases lay in between. The chain's CDR3 is CAISEGGTEAFF. The DNA of the CDR3 is TGTGCCATCAGTGAGGGCGGCACTGAAGCTTTCTTT.

This clonotype was observed a few times. The CDR3 spells CASSSQGANTDTQYF. CDR3 bases: TGTGCCAGCAGCTCTCAGGGGGCGAACACAGATACGCAGTATTTT. The rearrangement links TRBV7-3 to TRBJ2-3, with TRBD1 matching 8 bases. V was pared by 4 bases and J by 2 bases, with 5 bases of the junction left unmatched. CDR1 is SGHTA, CDR2 FQGTGA, per germline. The CDR3 consists of 15 residues.

This clonotype was recorded a few times. This chain joins TRBV6-1 and TRBJ1-3, with 11 positions matching TRBD1. Trimming removed 7 bases from V and 4 bases from J; junction bases left unmatched: 12. From germline, CDR1 is MNHNS and CDR2 SASEGT. The CDR3 length is 17 residues. In DNA form, the CDR3 reads TGTGCCAGCATTCGGACAGGGGGCGAGTTTGCAGGAAACACCATATATTTT. Translated, it gives CASIRTGGEFAGNTIYF.

In its sample, this clonotype was seen a few times. This rearrangement joins TRBV28 to TRBJ2-1; perhaps TRBD1 as D (6 bases). CDR1 and CDR2 from the germline V gene are MDHEN and SYDVKM. This CDR3 is built from 11 residues. Trimming pared 7 bases from V and 6 bases from J, leaving 7 bases between. The CDR3 sequence is CASTGVNEQFF. The CDR3 DNA is TGTGCCAGCACAGGGGTCAATGAGCAGTTCTTC.

In this sample, this clonotype turned up a few times. V is TRBV28 and J is TRBJ2-7; the match to TRBD2 covers 10 bases. In germline, CDR1 is MDHEN, CDR2 SYDVKM. Losses at the gene ends were 2 bases for V and 3 bases for J; bases not matched to a gene: 7. The CDR3 has 16 residues. The CDR3 nucleotides read TGTGCCAGCAGTTTAAGGAGTACTAGCGGGATCTACGAGCAGTACTTC. Residues: CASSLRSTSGIYEQYF.

The chain carries TRBV7-9 and TRBJ2-1; no definite D call. The V gene's germline CDR1 is SEHNR and CDR2 FQNEAQ (reference sequence). CDR3 length: 13 amino acids. V lost 1 base and J lost 7, with 8 bases in between. The CDR3 sequence: CASSLESENEQFF. CDR3 coding DNA: TGTGCCAGCAGCTTAGAGAGCGAGAATGAGCAGTTCTTC.

The chain employs TRBV30 and TRBJ2-7, with 7 bases that match TRBD2. Germline V CDR1 and CDR2: GTSNPN, SVGIG (reference sequence). Trimming cost V 4 bases and J 6 bases; bases outside gene matches: 9. The CDR3 runs 13 residues. CDR3 residues: CAWKLGGLGEQYF. CDR3 coding DNA: TGTGCCTGGAAATTGGGAGGGTTGGGCGAGCAGTACTTC.

This clonotype has a handful of counts. The chain recombines TRBV5-1 with TRBJ1-6, with TRBD1 identical over 8 bases. The junction had 6 bases not matched to a gene; V was cut back by 4 bases and J by 6 bases. Germline V lookup: CDR1 SGHRS, CDR2 YFSETQ. The CDR3 totals 15 residues. The CDR3 region has the DNA TGCGCCAGCAGCACACAGGGGGGATTTAATTCACCCCTCCACTTT. Its translation is CASSTQGGFNSPLHF.

The V gene is TRBV20-1, the J gene TRBJ1-2; no firm D call. Germline V gene data show CDR1 as DFQATT and CDR2 as SNEGSKA (reference sequence). The CDR3 runs 11 residues. The V and J ends lost 0 bases and 10 bases respectively, with 9 bases between them. CDR3 nucleotides: TGCAGTGCTAGAGATACGGGAATCTACACCTTC. Protein product: CSARDTGIYTF.

This sequence joins TRBV10-3 and TRBJ2-7, with D perhaps matching TRBD2 (6 bases). The V end was cut by 0 bases, the J end by 2 bases, with 17 bases between. Germline CDR1 and CDR2: ENHRY and SYGVKD. The CDR3 loop spans 17 amino acids. The CDR3 bases are TGTGCCATCAGTGAGTCGGCCAGGAGCCGGGGGACCTACGAGCAGTACTTC. Encoded protein: CAISESARSRGTYEQYF.

The chain combines TRBV7-9 with TRBJ2-2; a weak D match, TRBD2 (5 bases). V lost 7 bases and J 3 bases, leaving 21 bases between the germline ends. Per the germline V gene, CDR1 is SEHNR and CDR2 is FQNEAQ (reference sequence). The CDR3 loop spans 17 amino acids. This chain's CDR3 is CASTRRKGKIHTGELFF. The CDR3 DNA reads TGTGCCAGCACCAGGAGGAAGGGTAAAATCCACACCGGGGAGCTGTTTTTT. The full variable domain, its missing parts supplied by reference TRBV7-9 and TRBJ2-2, is DTGVSQNPRHKITKRGQNVTFRCDPISEHNRLYWYRQTLGQGPEFLTYFQNEAQLEKSRLLSDRFSAERPKGSFSTLEIQRTEQGDSAMYLCASTRRKGKIHTGELFFGEGSRLTVL.

This clonotype was detected a few times. The DNA for the CDR3 is TGCGCCAGCAGCTTGGACAGGGGAGGGGAAGATACGCAGTATTTT. This translates into CASSLDRGGEDTQYF. V and J are TRBV5-1 and TRBJ2-3; tentatively, D is TRBD1 or TRBD2 (7 bases each). V gave up 0 bases and J gave up 5 bases, with 13 bases separating them. The germline gives CDR1 SGHRS, CDR2 YFSETQ. CDR3 length equals 15 residues.